This T cell receptor beta chain appears in the sequencing data of a study of T cell responses to AZD1222 COVID-19 vaccine. The germline gives CDR1 SGHDN, CDR2 FVKESK. J gave up 7 bases and V 4 bases, and 7 bases lay outside the gene matches. The CDR3 is made up of 15 amino acids. Notes on this clone: No antigen is known for it.

Overall study findings and caveats: Most donors were white British and more were female, and clonal diversity was possibly underestimated. Unmutated variant regions are reportedly targeted by nearly half of spike-specific TCRs.

The repertoire was sequenced with immunoSEQ multiplex PCR; TCRdb's copy has only in-frame clones and lacks some. The sample gives 100,000 to 150,000 clones, approximately 88% of which show up once; approximately 1.5% is in the top ten. This sequence joins TRBV14 and TRBJ2-1; 10 bases line up with TRBD2. Sequenced material: peripheral blood, taken on day 0 of AZD1222 vaccination. This TCR was sampled from an adult in good health. CDR3 in DNA: TGTGCCAGCAGCCCTCTAGCGGGAGTAGAGAATGAGCAGTTCTTC. Protein product: CASSPLAGVENEQFF.